This section outlines one T cell receptor (beta chain) sequence together with its context. Sequencing used immunoSEQ multiplex PCR; TCRdb keeps in-frame clones, though not all of them. The table lists a few hundred thousand clones, around 90% of them singletons. This sample was included in a study of blood T cell repertoires in COVID-19. Study information: Sources were T cells, B-cell-depleted T cells, or PBMCs; the material itself was cDNA or gDNA.

This TCR came from a man aged 18 to 29 with active or convalescent COVID-19. Sequencing was done on a sample of peripheral blood.

The CDR3 coding sequence is TGTGCCAGCTCCCAAACAGGCTCCGCCAAAAACATTCAGTACTTC. Translating gives CASSQTGSAKNIQYF. This chain links TRBV18 with TRBJ2-4; weak D call: TRBD1 (5 bases). The CDR3 totals 15 residues. Between the trimmed V and J ends, which lost 6 bases and 1 base, there was a span of 13 bases. Germline CDR1 and CDR2: KGHSH and LQKENI.